A single sample gave rise to the 25 T cell receptor beta chains below, sequenced in a study of post-analysis software for immune sequencing data. Every TCR beta cDNA library bore unique molecular identifiers. Using its own MiXCR run on the PCR reads, TCRdb lists one record per CDR3 protein. The top ten hold around 15% of the sample, which has over 300,000 distinct CDR3 sequences, around a third seen once. Study-wide results and limits: TRBV5-6, TRBV5-1 and TRBV20-1 were among roughly five TRBV segments more frequent in patients than controls.

Their antigens remain unidentified. The sequencing sample was made of blood. Receptors originate from a girl under 18 with multiple sclerosis.

The chain has TRBV12-3 or TRBV12-4 and TRBJ2-1; 14 positions agree with TRBD2. V lost 6 bases, J lost 13 bases, and 8 bases stayed unmatched. This CDR3 is built from 14 residues. The CDR3 region has the DNA TGTGCCAGCAGAACGGGACTAGCGGGGGCGACCCAGTTCTTC. Translating gives CASRTGLAGATQFF.

This clonotype was counted ten times or more. The chain recombines TRBV5-6 with TRBJ2-1; either TRBD1 or TRBD2 may supply D (5 bases each). Deletions cut 3 bases from V and 10 bases from J, with 14 bases between. The length of the CDR3 is 13 residues. Germline-derived CDR1 and CDR2 are SGHDT and YYEEEE. The CDR3 loop reads CASSSMSGSEQFF. Written as DNA, the CDR3 is TGTGCCAGCAGCTCGATGTCAGGGAGCGAGCAGTTCTTC.

This chain uses TRBV12-3 or TRBV12-4 with TRBJ1-2, with D tentatively TRBD1 (5 bases). CDR3 length equals 13 residues. Deletions cut 3 bases from V and 8 bases from J, with 13 bases between. Here the CDR3 DNA reads TGTGCCAGCAGTTTTGGGACGATTGGAGGCTACACCTTC. Its translation: CASSFGTIGGYTF.

This clonotype was seen more than once but under ten times. The V call is TRBV9, the J call TRBJ2-1; D gene uncertain. V lost 4 bases to trimming and J lost 9 bases, with 8 bases between them. Germline CDR1 is SGDLS and CDR2 is YYNGEE. The CDR3 runs to 11 residues. CDR3 loop: CASSKYAEQFF. Here the CDR3 DNA reads TGTGCCAGCAGCAAATACGCTGAGCAGTTCTTC.

The chain combines TRBV20-1 with TRBJ2-5, with D tentatively TRBD1 (5 bases). The DNA end is more similar to TRBJ2-7, so the J call may be wrong. The germline CDR1 and CDR2 sequences are DFQATT and SNEGSKA (reference sequence). There are 15 residues in the CDR3. For the CDR3, the DNA is TGCAGTGCTAGAGATTCGAGGCAGGGTACACACGAGCAGTACTTC. Encoded protein: CSARDSRQGTHEQYF.

This clonotype was seen a single time. CDR3 in amino acids: CASSQDTGTGNEKLFF. As DNA, the CDR3 is TGTGCCAGCAGCCAAGATACGGGGACAGGAAATGAAAAACTGTTTTTT. The gene calls are TRBV4-2 and TRBJ1-4; 8 bases line up with TRBD1. The CDR3 has 16 amino acids. Germline V gene sequence: CDR1 LGHNA, CDR2 YNFKEQ. After removal of 0 bases from V and 5 bases from J, the junction contained 5 bases not matched to a gene.

This chain uses TRBV7-9 with TRBJ1-4; 8 positions match TRBD1. The CDR3 contains 14 residues. V lost 3 bases, J lost 7 bases, and 4 bases stayed unmatched. CDR1 and CDR2 (germline): SEHNR, FQNEAQ (reference sequence). This CDR3 is CASSLTGESEKLFF. In nucleotides, the CDR3 is TGTGCCAGCAGCTTGACAGGGGAGAGTGAAAAACTGTTTTTT.

The V call is TRBV3-1, the J call TRBJ1-2, with D hard to call. Trimming took off 1 base at V and 4 bases at J, with 10 bases between the two ends. This CDR3 is 14 amino acids long. Per germline, CDR1 LGHDT and CDR2 YNNKEL (reference sequence). CDR3 coding DNA: TGTGCCAGCAGCCAAGCTCCCGGAAGCTATGGCTACACCTTC. Protein: CASSQAPGSYGYTF.

This sequence joins TRBV6-2 or TRBV6-3 and TRBJ2-1; a weak D match, TRBD1 (6 bases). CDR3 length: 15 amino acids. Germline CDR1 MNHEY, CDR2 SVGEGT. The V end lost 4 bases, the J end lost 5 bases, and 15 bases lay between the germline ends. The CDR3 reads CASSLGQLSNNEQFF. In nucleotides, the CDR3 is TGTGCCAGCAGTTTAGGACAGCTTTCGAACAATGAGCAGTTCTTC.

The chain has TRBV11-2 and TRBJ2-7; D is ambiguous. Germline V CDR1 and CDR2: SGHAT, FQNNGV. Trimming removed 5 bases from V and 10 bases from J, with 12 bases in between. CDR3 length: 11 amino acids. CDR3: CASSVSPRQYF. DNA for the CDR3: TGTGCCAGCAGCGTCAGCCCCCGTCAGTACTTC.

The CDR3 DNA reads TGCGCCAGCAGCCAAGATGTCGGGACTAGCGGCGAATGGGGCACAGATACGCAGTATTTT. Protein product: CASSQDVGTSGEWGTDTQYF. The rearrangement joins TRBV4-1 to TRBJ2-3; 11 bases agree with TRBD2. With V trimmed by 0 bases and J by 1 base, 12 bases remained unmatched. CDR1 is MGHRA, CDR2 YSYEKL, per germline. The CDR3 has 20 residues.

V usage is TRBV20-1 and J usage is TRBJ2-3, with a weak D call TRBD2 (5 bases). Germline V gene sequence: CDR1 DFQATT, CDR2 SNEGSKA (reference sequence). This CDR3 spans 15 amino acids. V was pared by 0 bases and J by 8 bases, with 18 bases between. The CDR3 DNA reads as TGCAGTGCTAGAGAAGGAGCTAGCCTCCAGACTACGCAGTATTTT. Amino acid sequence: CSAREGASLQTTQYF.

The V call is TRBV21-1, the J call TRBJ2-7; TRBD1 is taken as the D call from the table, unchecked against the DNA. TRBV21-1 is assigned pseudogene status. There are 19 residues in the CDR3. The CDR3 protein is CASSKGNRSREWSSYEQYF. The DNA for the CDR3 is TGTGCCAGCAGCAAAGGAAACCGTTCCAGGGAGTGGAGCTCCTACGAGCAGTACTTC.

The chain recombines TRBV5-5 with TRBJ1-1; D perhaps matches TRBD1 (6 bases). Germline V gives CDR1 SGHKS, CDR2 YYEKEE (reference sequence). The CDR3 has 14 residues. Trimming took 2 bases from V and 2 from J, leaving 10 bases between them. The DNA for the CDR3 is TGTGCCAGCAGCTTCAGGGGCGTAAACACTGAAGCTTTCTTT. Protein: CASSFRGVNTEAFF.

This chain connects TRBV24-1 to TRBJ1-5, with 7 bases identical to TRBD1. CDR1 KGHDR and CDR2 SFDVKD come from the germline V gene. J was trimmed by 4 bases and V by 9 bases; bases with no gene match: 11. This CDR3 region has 15 residues. The CDR3 DNA is TGTGCCACCCCGCAGCCTTACAGGGGAAATCAGCCCCAGCATTTT. Encoded protein: CATPQPYRGNQPQHF.

Details on this clonotype: A read error may explain this, as a much larger clone is one base away. This sequence joins TRBV29-1 and TRBJ2-5, with D possibly being TRBD2 (5 bases). The J call may not be correct, given that the DNA end is closer to TRBJ2-1. CDR3 length: 14 amino acids. The V gene's germline CDR1 is SQVTM and CDR2 ANQGSEA. CDR3 sequence reads: CSVGLIGSQETQFF. The DNA of the CDR3 is TGCAGCGTTGGACTCATTGGGAGCCAAGAGACCCAGTTCTTC.

This clonotype was seen just once. The rearrangement uses TRBV7-2 and TRBJ1-5; no firm D call. This CDR3 has 15 amino acids. V shed 1 base and J shed 3 bases, with 10 bases lying between them. Germline V gene lookup returns CDR1 SGHTA and CDR2 FQGNSA. In nucleotides, the CDR3 is TGTGCCAGCAGCTTAGAGATAACAACCAATCAGCCCCAGCATTTT. The encoded protein is CASSLEITTNQPQHF.

The CDR3 loop reads CSVPSGTGDNEQFF. The CDR3 region has the DNA TGCAGCGTACCATCCGGGACGGGAGACAATGAGCAGTTCTTC. The J gene is TRBJ2-1, the V gene TRBV29-1; the D gene is possibly TRBD2 (6 bases). CDR3 size: 14 residues. The V gene's germline CDR1 is SQVTM and CDR2 ANQGSEA. The V end was cut by 6 bases, the J end by 5 bases, with 17 bases between.

The chain has TRBV2 and TRBJ2-1; no reliable D call. Germline loops: CDR1 SNHLY, CDR2 FYNNEI. Trimming removed 6 bases from V and 3 bases from J, with 9 bases in between. This CDR3 spans 13 amino acids. CDR3: CASSPVLYNEQFF. The CDR3 DNA reads TGTGCCAGCAGCCCCGTCCTCTACAATGAGCAGTTCTTC.

The sample holds a few counts of this clonotype. CDR3: CSARDVGLGRNEQFF. DNA of the CDR3: TGCAGTGCTAGAGATGTCGGACTGGGACGCAATGAGCAGTTCTTC. This chain uses TRBV20-1 with TRBJ2-1; either TRBD1 or TRBD2 may supply D (5 bases each). The CDR3 contains 15 residues. In germline, CDR1 is DFQATT, CDR2 SNEGSKA (reference sequence). V shed 0 bases and J shed 6 bases, with 15 bases lying between them.

J is TRBJ2-7 and V is TRBV6-5; possible D gene TRBD2, 6 bases. V was pared by 11 bases and J by 2 bases, with 13 bases between. The germline V gene encodes CDR1 MNHEY and CDR2 SVGAGI. This CDR3 is 12 amino acids long. As DNA, the CDR3 is TGTGCCGGCCGGGACTCCACCTACGAGCAGTACTTC. Its translation: CAGRDSTYEQYF.

This clonotype turned up a few times. The chain recombines TRBV5-5 with TRBJ2-7, with 7 bases that match TRBD2. The length of the CDR3 is 14 residues. Per germline, CDR1 SGHKS and CDR2 YYEKEE (reference sequence). Germline trimming cut 0 bases from V and 2 bases from J; bases unmatched to any gene: 2. The CDR3 bases are TGTGCCAGCAGCTTGGCCGGGACTACCTACGAGCAGTACTTC. Its translation: CASSLAGTTYEQYF.

The chain combines TRBV5-6 with TRBJ2-5, with TRBD2 as a possible D gene (6 bases). CDR1 is SGHDT, CDR2 YYEEEE, per germline. This CDR3 is built from 15 residues. Trimming took off 1 base at V and 2 bases at J, with 12 bases between the two ends. The CDR3 loop reads CASSLLGRMQETQYF. The CDR3 DNA follows: TGTGCCAGCAGCTTGCTGGGGAGGATGCAAGAGACCCAGTACTTC.

This clonotype was found a few times. J is TRBJ2-3 and V is TRBV7-3; tentatively, D is TRBD1 or TRBD2 (5 bases each). CDR1 and CDR2 (germline): SGHTA, FQGTGA. This CDR3 spans 13 amino acids. Trimming pared 2 bases from V and 4 bases from J, leaving 7 bases between. The CDR3 bases are TGTGCCAGCAGCTTAGGGACCCCAGATACGCAGTATTTT. Protein: CASSLGTPDTQYF.

This clonotype was counted many times. V and J are TRBV9 and TRBJ2-1; no firm D call. The germline V gene encodes CDR1 SGDLS and CDR2 YYNGEE. V lost 3 bases and J 2 bases, leaving 9 bases between the germline ends. This CDR3 is 14 amino acids long. CDR3 in DNA: TGTGCCAGCAGCGCTAGGCAGACCTACAATGAGCAGTTCTTC. Amino acids: CASSARQTYNEQFF.